This T cell receptor (beta chain) is drawn from a study of T-cell reconstitution after alpha-beta-depleted transplantation in children. The sample holds many counts of this clonotype. The target antigen is unknown. Unique molecular identifiers were incorporated into the prepared TCRbeta library. MiXCR, applied by TCRdb to the PCR reads, yields one record per CDR3 protein. The sample contains about 150,000 distinct CDR3 sequences, approximately 12% of which appear only once. General study points: Expanded graft clones numbering several hundred reportedly gave rise to alpha-beta T cells about two months after transplant. Among T cells one year after transplant, newly produced cells accounted for most counts and diversity.

This TCR was recovered from a boy aged 2 to 10 with acute myeloid leukemia, due to receive a stem cell transplant. The specimen comprised PBMCs, sampled before TCRalphabeta/CD19-depleted stem cell transplant.

Written as DNA, the CDR3 is TGTGCCAGCAGGAGGGGACAGATTTCTAACTATGGCTACACCTTC. Translating gives CASRRGQISNYGYTF. V gene TRBV2 combines with J gene TRBJ1-2, with 7 nucleotides matching TRBD1. The CDR3 sequence is 15 residues long. CDR1 is SNHLY, CDR2 FYNNEI, per germline. The ends lost 6 bases at V and 0 bases at J; junction bases unmatched: 7.